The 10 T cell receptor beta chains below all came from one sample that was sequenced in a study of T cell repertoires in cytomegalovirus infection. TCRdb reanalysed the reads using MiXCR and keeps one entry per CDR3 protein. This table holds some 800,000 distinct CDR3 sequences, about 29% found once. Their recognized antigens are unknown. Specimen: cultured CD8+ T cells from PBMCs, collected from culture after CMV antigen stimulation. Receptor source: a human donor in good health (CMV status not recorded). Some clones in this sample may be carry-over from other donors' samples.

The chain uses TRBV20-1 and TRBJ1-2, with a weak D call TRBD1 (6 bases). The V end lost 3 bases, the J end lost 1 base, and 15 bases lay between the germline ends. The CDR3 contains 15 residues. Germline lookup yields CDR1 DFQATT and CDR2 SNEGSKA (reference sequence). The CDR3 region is CSARPRGAYNYGYTF. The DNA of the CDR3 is TGCAGTGCTAGGCCTCGGGGGGCTTATAACTATGGCTACACCTTC.

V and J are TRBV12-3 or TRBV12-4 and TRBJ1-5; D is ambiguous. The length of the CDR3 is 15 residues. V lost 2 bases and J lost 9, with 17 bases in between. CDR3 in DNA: TGTGCCAGCAGTTTAATCCCCTTCGGGTTCGGGCCCCAGCATTTT. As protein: CASSLIPFGFGPQHF.

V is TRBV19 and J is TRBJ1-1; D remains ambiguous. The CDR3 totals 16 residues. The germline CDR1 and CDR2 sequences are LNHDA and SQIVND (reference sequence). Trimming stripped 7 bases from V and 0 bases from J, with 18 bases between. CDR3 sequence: CASNSPRRHMNTEAFF. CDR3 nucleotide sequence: TGTGCCAGTAATTCCCCTAGAAGACATATGAACACTGAAGCTTTCTTT.

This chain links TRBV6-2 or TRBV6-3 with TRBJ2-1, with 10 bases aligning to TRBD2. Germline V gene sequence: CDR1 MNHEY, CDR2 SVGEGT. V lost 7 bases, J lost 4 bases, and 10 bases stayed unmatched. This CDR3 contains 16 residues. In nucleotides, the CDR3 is TGTGCCAGCACCAAGGAGCGGGGGGGCCTGTACAATGAGCAGTTCTTC. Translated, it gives CASTKERGGLYNEQFF.

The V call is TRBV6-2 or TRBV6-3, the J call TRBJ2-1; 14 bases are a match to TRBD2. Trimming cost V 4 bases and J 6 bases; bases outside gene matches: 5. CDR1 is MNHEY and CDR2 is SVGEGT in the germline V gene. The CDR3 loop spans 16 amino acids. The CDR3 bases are TGTGCCAGCAGTTCTGGGACTAGCGGGGGCCCCAATGAGCAGTTCTTC. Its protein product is CASSSGTSGGPNEQFF.

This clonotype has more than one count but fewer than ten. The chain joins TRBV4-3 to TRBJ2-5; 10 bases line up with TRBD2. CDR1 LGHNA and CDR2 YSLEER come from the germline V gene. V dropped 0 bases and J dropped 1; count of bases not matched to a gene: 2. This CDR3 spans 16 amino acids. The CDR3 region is CASSQDGTSVQETQYF. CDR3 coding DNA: TGCGCCAGCAGCCAAGATGGGACTAGCGTCCAAGAGACCCAGTACTTC.

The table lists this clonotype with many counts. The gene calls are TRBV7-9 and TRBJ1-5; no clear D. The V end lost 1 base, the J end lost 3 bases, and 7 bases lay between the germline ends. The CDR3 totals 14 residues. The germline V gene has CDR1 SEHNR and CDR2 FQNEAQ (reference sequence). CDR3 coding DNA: TGTGCCAGCAGCTTAGGTGGTATCAATCAGCCCCAGCATTTT. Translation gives CASSLGGINQPQHF.

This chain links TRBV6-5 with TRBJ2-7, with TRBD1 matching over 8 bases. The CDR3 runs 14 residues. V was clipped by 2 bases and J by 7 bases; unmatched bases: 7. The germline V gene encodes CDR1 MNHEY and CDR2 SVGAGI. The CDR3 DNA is TGTGCCAGCAGTTACCGTCAGGGGGCTCTTGAGCAGTACGTC. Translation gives CASSYRQGALEQYV.

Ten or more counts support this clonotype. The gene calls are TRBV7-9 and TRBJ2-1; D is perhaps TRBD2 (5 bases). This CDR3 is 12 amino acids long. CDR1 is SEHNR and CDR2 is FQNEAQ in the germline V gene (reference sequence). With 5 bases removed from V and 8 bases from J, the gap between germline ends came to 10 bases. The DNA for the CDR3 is TGTGCCAGCAGCCGTGGGCGGGATGAGCAGTTCTTC. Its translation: CASSRGRDEQFF.

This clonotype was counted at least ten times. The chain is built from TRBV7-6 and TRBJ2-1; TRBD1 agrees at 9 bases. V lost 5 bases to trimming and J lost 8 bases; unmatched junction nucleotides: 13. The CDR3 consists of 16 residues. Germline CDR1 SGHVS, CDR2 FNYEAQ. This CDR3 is CASSQGGKDRGHEQFF. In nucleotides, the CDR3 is TGTGCCAGCAGCCAAGGAGGCAAGGACAGGGGCCATGAGCAGTTCTTC.